The 29 T cell receptor beta chains below all came from one sample that was sequenced in a study of OX40 agonist ivuxolimab in advanced cancers. Clones were read by immunoSEQ multiplex PCR, and TCRdb kept only the in-frame ones, dropping some. The profile shows about 73,000 clones, 85% to 90% of them singletons. Material: CD4+ or CD8+ T cells sorted from blood, obtained in a trial of the OX40 agonist ivuxolimab. The receptors shown here come from an adult with an advanced solid tumor such as melanoma, head and neck, liver or kidney cancer.

The J gene is TRBJ1-2, the V gene TRBV6-6; D is perhaps TRBD1 (5 bases). The germline V gene encodes CDR1 MNHNY and CDR2 SVGAGI (reference sequence). Trimming took 6 bases from V and 7 from J, leaving 18 bases between them. This CDR3 comprises 14 residues. CDR3: CASSERLTGFGYTF. CDR3 in DNA: TGTGCCAGCAGCGAACGTCTCACAGGTTTTGGCTACACCTTC.

This clone was found a few times. The chain has TRBV28 and TRBJ2-2; the D call may be TRBD1 or TRBD2 (6 bases each). Germline CDR1 is MDHEN and CDR2 is SYDVKM. The CDR3 runs to 15 residues. Deletions cut 2 bases from V and 4 bases from J, with 11 bases between. In DNA form, the CDR3 reads TGTGCCAGCAGTTTACCGGGGGCGGGCACCGGGGAGCTGTTTTTT. As protein: CASSLPGAGTGELFF.

V and J are TRBV11-2 and TRBJ2-7; TRBD2 matches at 8 bases. V lost 0 bases and J lost 11; bases outside the gene matches: 3. Germline V gives CDR1 SGHAT, CDR2 FQNNGV. CDR3 size: 12 residues. The CDR3 DNA reads as TGTGCCAGCAGCTTAGATCGGGGGGGAGAGTACTTC. It specifies CASSLDRGGEYF. Complete variable domain (other parts from reference TRBV11-2 and TRBJ2-7): EAGVAQSPRYKIIEKRQSVAFWCNPISGHATLYWYQQILGQGPKLLIQFQNNGVVDDSQLPKDRFSAERLKGVDSTLKIQPAKLEDSAVYLCASSLDRGGEYFGPGTRLTVT.

The chain uses TRBV28 and TRBJ1-1; the D is unclear. The V end was cut by 1 base, the J end by 5 bases, with 11 bases between. The CDR3 is made up of 14 amino acids. Germline CDR1 MDHEN, CDR2 SYDVKM. The CDR3 DNA is TGTGCCAGCAGTTTATTCCCGGCCAGGACTGAAGCTTTCTTT. Protein: CASSLFPARTEAFF.

The rearrangement links TRBV6-1 to TRBJ1-3; D perhaps matches TRBD1 (6 bases). V was clipped by 0 bases and J by 1 base, with 10 bases between them. The CDR3 is 16 residues long. The V gene's germline CDR1 is MNHNS and CDR2 SASEGT. CDR3 protein: CASSEAGAGSGNTIYF. CDR3 in DNA: TGTGCCAGCAGTGAAGCGGGGGCAGGGTCTGGAAACACCATATATTTT.

The rearrangement uses TRBV4-1 and TRBJ1-1; no clear D gene. In germline, CDR1 is MGHRA, CDR2 YSYEKL. The CDR3 length is 16 residues. V was clipped by 0 bases and J by 1 base, with 12 bases between them. DNA of the CDR3: TGCGCCAGCAGCCAAGATCGGGTAGCGGCGAACACTGAAGCTTTCTTT. It translates to CASSQDRVAANTEAFF.

V is TRBV27 and J is TRBJ2-7; 9 positions agree with TRBD2. Germline CDR1 is MNHEY and CDR2 is SMNVEV (reference sequence). Trimming removed 5 bases from V and 6 bases from J; junction bases left unmatched: 14. CDR3 length: 16 amino acids. CDR3: CASSQGELAGWSEQYF. CDR3 DNA: TGTGCCAGCAGTCAAGGGGAGCTAGCGGGATGGTCCGAGCAGTACTTC.

The V gene is TRBV5-1, the J gene TRBJ2-5, with D maybe TRBD2 (5 bases). The germline V and J ends were trimmed by 0 bases and 4 bases, with 10 bases remaining between them. Germline assignment: CDR1 SGHRS and CDR2 YFSETQ. The CDR3 is made up of 14 amino acids. The CDR3 protein is CASSLGATRETQYF. The CDR3 DNA reads TGCGCCAGCAGCTTGGGTGCTACTAGAGAGACCCAGTACTTC.

This chain uses TRBV14 with TRBJ2-1, with 8 bases lining up with TRBD2. Germline trimming cut 2 bases from V and 4 bases from J; bases unmatched to any gene: 10. This CDR3 is built from 17 residues. Germline V gives CDR1 SGHDN, CDR2 FVKESK. The CDR3 DNA is TGTGCCAGCAGCCAAAACGAACTAGCGGAACCTTACAATGAGCAGTTCTTC. As protein: CASSQNELAEPYNEQFF. The full variable domain, completed using reference TRBV14 and TRBJ2-1, is EAGVTQFPSHSVIEKGQTVTLRCDPISGHDNLYWYRRVMGKEIKFLLHFVKESKQDESGMPNNRFLAERTGGTYSTLKVQPAELEDSGVYFCASSQNELAEPYNEQFFGPGTRLTVL.

This clone was found a few times. V is TRBV6-6 and J is TRBJ2-7; D is perhaps TRBD1 (6 bases). The CDR3 runs to 14 residues. The germline gives CDR1 MNHNY, CDR2 SVGAGI (reference sequence). V was cut by 2 bases and J by 2 bases, with 10 bases left in between. This chain's CDR3 is CASSYGGGPYEQYF. The CDR3 bases are TGTGCCAGCAGTTACGGTGGGGGCCCCTACGAGCAGTACTTC.

The chain has TRBV5-5 and TRBJ2-1; no clear D. Looked up from germline, CDR1 is SGHKS and CDR2 is YYEKEE (reference sequence). Trimming shortened V by 4 bases and J by 6 bases, and 17 bases separated the two germline ends. This CDR3 comprises 15 residues. CDR3 protein: CASSLYVGSVNEQFF. The CDR3 nucleotides are TGTGCCAGCAGCCTGTACGTCGGGTCCGTCAATGAGCAGTTCTTC.

This sequence joins TRBV11-3 and TRBJ2-1, with no clear D. V was trimmed by 4 bases and J by 9 bases, leaving 13 bases between them. CDR1 is SGHNT and CDR2 is YENEEA in the germline V gene. This CDR3 comprises 13 residues. The CDR3 DNA is TGTGCCAGCAGCTATCACTCCCTCGGTGAGCAGTTCTTC. Its protein is CASSYHSLGEQFF. The whole variable domain, filled in from reference TRBV11-3 and TRBJ2-1, reads EAGVVQSPRYKIIEKKQPVAFWCNPISGHNTLYWYLQNLGQGPELLIRYENEEAVDDSQLPKDRFSAERLKGVDSTLKIQPAELGDSAVYLCASSYHSLGEQFFGPGTRLTVL.

V and J are TRBV7-6 and TRBJ2-7, with TRBD2 matching 7 bases. CDR1 and CDR2 from the germline V gene are SGHVS and FNYEAQ. The length of the CDR3 is 16 residues. V lost 0 bases, J lost 4 bases, and 9 bases stayed unmatched. CDR3 sequence reads: CASSLAASGNHYEQYF. The CDR3, as DNA: TGTGCCAGCAGCTTAGCGGCTAGCGGAAACCATTACGAGCAGTACTTC.

V gene TRBV30 combines with J gene TRBJ2-7; TRBD1 or TRBD2 may be the D gene (5 bases each). This CDR3 has 13 residues. Germline assignment: CDR1 GTSNPN and CDR2 SVGIG (reference sequence). The V end lost 4 bases, the J end lost 5 bases, and 15 bases lay between the germline ends. The CDR3 region is CAWKSGGVHEQYF. In DNA, the CDR3 is TGTGCCTGGAAAAGTGGGGGAGTCCACGAGCAGTACTTC.

The genes are TRBV4-2 and TRBJ2-7; 7 positions agree with TRBD2. The CDR3 spans 15 residues. After removal of 1 base from V and 2 bases from J, the junction contained 5 bases not matched to a gene. Germline V gene sequence: CDR1 LGHNA, CDR2 YNFKEQ. The CDR3 DNA reads TGTGCCAGCAGCCAAGCCGGGACTAACGCCTACGAGCAGTACTTC. Translation: CASSQAGTNAYEQYF.

The rearrangement uses TRBV28 and TRBJ2-2, with TRBD1 as a possible D gene (6 bases). CDR3 length equals 14 residues. Germline V gene sequence: CDR1 MDHEN, CDR2 SYDVKM. V was shortened by 3 bases and J by 8 bases, with 13 bases between the two germline ends. The CDR3 loop reads CASSFLQGTGELFF. For the CDR3, the DNA is TGTGCCAGCAGTTTTTTACAGGGTACGGGGGAGCTGTTTTTT.

The chain links TRBV5-4 to TRBJ1-6, with D perhaps TRBD1 (5 bases). The V end lost 4 bases, the J end lost 10 bases, and 15 bases lay between the germline ends. The germline gives CDR1 SGHNT, CDR2 YYREEE (reference sequence). CDR3 length equals 14 residues. The CDR3 DNA follows: TGTGCCAGCAGCCTCGACCCTCGGGACTCACCCCTCCACTTT. It specifies CASSLDPRDSPLHF.

V gene TRBV7-2 combines with J gene TRBJ2-1; 7 nucleotides agree with TRBD2. J was trimmed by 2 bases and V by 0 bases; bases with no gene match: 1. Germline V lookup: CDR1 SGHTA, CDR2 FQGNSA. This CDR3 contains 15 residues. The CDR3, as DNA: TGTGCCAGCAGCTTAGCGGGAGGGGCCTACAATGAGCAGTTCTTC. Protein: CASSLAGGAYNEQFF.

V is TRBV7-9 and J is TRBJ2-5; D might be TRBD1 or TRBD2, each matching 5 bases. Germline V gives CDR1 SEHNR, CDR2 FQNEAQ (reference sequence). Trimming pared 4 bases from V and 2 bases from J, leaving 14 bases between. The CDR3 length is 15 residues. The CDR3 is CASSSLGRKQETQYF. The CDR3 DNA follows: TGTGCCAGCAGCTCCCTGGGACGGAAACAAGAGACCCAGTACTTC.

J is TRBJ2-1 and V is TRBV9; D ambiguous. The CDR3 runs to 15 residues. Trimming pared 1 base from V and 5 bases from J, leaving 13 bases between. Germline loops: CDR1 SGDLS, CDR2 YYNGEE. Written as DNA, the CDR3 is TGTGCCAGCAGCGTAAGTCCTGGCAGGAACAATGAGCAGTTCTTC. Amino acid sequence: CASSVSPGRNNEQFF.

In DNA, the CDR3 is TGTGCCAGCAGCTCCAAGCGGGAGTACTCCTACAATGAGCAGTTCTTC. Translating it yields CASSSKREYSYNEQFF. The chain combines TRBV7-8 with TRBJ2-1, with 8 nucleotides matching TRBD2. The germline V gene encodes CDR1 SGHVS and CDR2 FQNEAQ. The CDR3 totals 16 residues. J lost 0 bases, V lost 4 bases, and 5 bases had no gene match.

The chain has TRBV7-3 and TRBJ2-6; 10 nucleotides agree with TRBD1. V lost 5 bases, J lost 2 bases, and 6 bases stayed unmatched. This CDR3 comprises 17 residues. Germline V lookup: CDR1 SGHTA, CDR2 FQGTGA. In DNA form, the CDR3 reads TGTGCCAGCAGCCCTCGACAGGGGGCGGCTGGGGCCAACGTCCTGACTTTC. Protein product: CASSPRQGAAGANVLTF.

The V gene is TRBV9, the J gene TRBJ2-1; possibly TRBD2 for D (7 bases). Trimming left V 4 bases short and J 16 bases short, with 24 bases between. Germline V gene data show CDR1 as SGDLS and CDR2 as YYNGEE. The CDR3 spans 14 residues. CDR3 sequence (DNA): TGTGCCAGCAGCCCACTTTTCAGGGGCGGGGGAGGATTCTTC. Translating it yields CASSPLFRGGGGFF.

This chain joins TRBV5-4 and TRBJ2-7, with 7 bases identical to TRBD2. Germline V gene data show CDR1 as SGHNT and CDR2 as YYREEE (reference sequence). Losses at the gene ends were 2 bases for V and 4 bases for J; bases not matched to a gene: 21. This CDR3 has 19 amino acids. The CDR3 DNA follows: TGTGCCAGCAGCTTAAGGGTGGTGCCCCGGCGGGAGCTCGGATACGAGCAGTACTTC. This codes for CASSLRVVPRRELGYEQYF.

Here the CDR3 DNA reads TGTGCCAGCGGACAGGGGCAATACACAGATACGCAGTATTTT. Encoded protein: CASGQGQYTDTQYF. J is TRBJ2-3 and V is TRBV2, with 9 bases that match TRBD1. The CDR3 totals 14 residues. From germline, CDR1 is SNHLY and CDR2 FYNNEI. J was trimmed by 2 bases and V by 8 bases; bases with no gene match: 5.

The genes are TRBV9 and TRBJ2-3; no definite D call. In germline, CDR1 is SGDLS, CDR2 YYNGEE. V dropped 0 bases and J dropped 2 bases, with 10 bases sitting between them. CDR3 length equals 15 residues. The CDR3 protein is CASSVAGIPTDTQYF. The DNA for the CDR3 is TGTGCCAGCAGCGTAGCTGGAATTCCCACAGATACGCAGTATTTT.

This chain uses TRBV7-9 with TRBJ2-7; 9 bases match TRBD1. This CDR3 has 12 amino acids. Germline V gene data show CDR1 as SEHNR and CDR2 as FQNEAQ (reference sequence). V was pared by 5 bases and J by 12 bases, with 8 bases of the junction left unmatched. CDR3 DNA: TGTGCCAGCAGCCGGGGACAGGGTGATCCGTACTTC. It codes for CASSRGQGDPYF.

The chain links TRBV28 to TRBJ2-3, with 8 bases that match TRBD2. From germline, CDR1 is MDHEN and CDR2 SYDVKM. This CDR3 spans 15 amino acids. Trimming cost V 4 bases and J 4 bases; bases outside gene matches: 7. CDR3 sequence reads: CASSSGGTSSDTQYF. CDR3 coding DNA: TGTGCCAGCAGTTCGGGGGGGACTAGTTCAGATACGCAGTATTTT.

V gene TRBV6-5 combines with J gene TRBJ2-5, with D possibly matching TRBD1 (6 bases). Germline CDR1 MNHEY, CDR2 SVGAGI. There are 15 residues in the CDR3. The V and J ends lost 0 bases and 1 base respectively, with 9 bases between them. The CDR3 coding sequence is TGTGCCAGCAGTTACTCGCTGGACAGCCAAGAGACCCAGTACTTC. It encodes CASSYSLDSQETQYF.